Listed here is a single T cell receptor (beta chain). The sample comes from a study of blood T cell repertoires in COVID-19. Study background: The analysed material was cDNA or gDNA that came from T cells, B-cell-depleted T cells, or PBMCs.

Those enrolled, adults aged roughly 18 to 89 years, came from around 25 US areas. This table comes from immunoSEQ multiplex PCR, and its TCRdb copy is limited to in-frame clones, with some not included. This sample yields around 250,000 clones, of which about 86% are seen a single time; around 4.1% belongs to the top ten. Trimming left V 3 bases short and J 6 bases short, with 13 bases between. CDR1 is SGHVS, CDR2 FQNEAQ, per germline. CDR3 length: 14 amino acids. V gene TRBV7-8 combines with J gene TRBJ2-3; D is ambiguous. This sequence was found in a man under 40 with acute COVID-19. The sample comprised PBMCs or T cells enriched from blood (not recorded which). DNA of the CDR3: TGTGCCAGCAGCTTCTCCCCGAACTCGGATACGCAGTATTTT. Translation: CASSFSPNSDTQYF.